The 11 T cell receptor beta chains listed next were all sequenced from one sample in a study of blood T cell repertoires in COVID-19. The method was immunoSEQ multiplex PCR; TCRdb's version includes in-frame clones alone and lacks a portion of them. Seen here are 220,000 or so clones, 85% to 90% observed once, and the top ten hold over 0.85%. Sequencing input: PBMCs or T cells enriched from blood (not recorded which). The receptors here all came from a man aged 50 to 60 who had been exposed to COVID-19.

The chain links TRBV4-1 to TRBJ2-4; tentatively, D is TRBD1 (5 bases). Germline lookup yields CDR1 MGHRA and CDR2 YSYEKL. Trimming took off 3 bases at V and 1 base at J, with 10 bases between the two ends. The CDR3 spans 15 residues. The CDR3 reads CASSHDSEAKNIQYF. CDR3 sequence (DNA): TGCGCCAGCAGCCATGACAGTGAGGCCAAAAACATTCAGTACTTC.

The chain carries TRBV6-5 and TRBJ1-2; maybe TRBD1 (5 bases). CDR1 is MNHEY and CDR2 is SVGAGI in the germline V gene. CDR3 length equals 14 residues. Trimming stripped 5 bases from V and 4 bases from J, with 14 bases between. CDR3 nucleotide sequence: TGTGCCAGCAGTATTGATACAGGACGCTATGGCTACACCTTC. Protein product: CASSIDTGRYGYTF.

The rearrangement joins TRBV24-1 to TRBJ2-7; 12 bases map to TRBD1. CDR1 and CDR2 from the germline V gene are KGHDR and SFDVKD. This CDR3 comprises 12 residues. CDR3 in amino acids: CATSDAGTGGHV. The CDR3 DNA reads TGTGCCACCAGTGATGCCGGGACAGGGGGCCACGTC.

CDR3 sequence reads: CASSPQQGAIGEKLFF. The DNA of the CDR3 is TGTGCCAGCTCACCACAGCAGGGGGCCATTGGTGAAAAACTGTTTTTT. The chain uses TRBV18 and TRBJ1-4; 8 positions match TRBD1. Germline CDR1 and CDR2: KGHSH and LQKENI. The CDR3 runs to 16 residues. V was pared by 1 base and J by 7 bases, with 8 bases of the junction left unmatched.

The V call is TRBV5-1, the J call TRBJ1-2; D ambiguous. V lost 4 bases and J lost 8, with 15 bases in between. The germline CDR1 and CDR2 sequences are SGHRS and YFSETQ. This CDR3 has 13 amino acids. CDR3 sequence: CASSPIRSRGYTF. CDR3 DNA sequence: TGCGCCAGCAGCCCCATCCGGTCGCGGGGCTACACCTTC.

This clone was found once. CDR3 coding DNA: TGTGCCAGCCAGGTTGGACAGAAAAATCCCTATGGCTACACCTTC. It encodes CASQVGQKNPYGYTF. This chain uses TRBV2 with TRBJ1-2; D possibly corresponds to TRBD1 (6 bases). CDR1 is SNHLY and CDR2 is FYNNEI in the germline V gene. The CDR3 is 15 residues long. The germline V and J ends were trimmed by 8 bases and 4 bases, with 20 bases remaining between them.

For this clone: Other DNA sequences within the sample encode an identical CDR3. The CDR3 here is CASSPGQGLYGYTF. Here the CDR3 DNA reads TGTGCCAGCAGCCCGGGACAGGGGCTGTATGGCTACACCTTC. V is TRBV27 and J is TRBJ1-2, with 10 bases that match TRBD1. The CDR3 totals 14 residues. Germline assignment: CDR1 MNHEY and CDR2 SMNVEV (reference sequence). The V gene end was trimmed by 6 bases and the J gene end by 5 bases; junction bases not matched to a gene: 6.

The genes are TRBV19 and TRBJ2-1; 11 bases fit TRBD2. The germline V gene encodes CDR1 LNHDA and CDR2 SQIVND (reference sequence). The CDR3 consists of 18 residues. The J segment lost 2 bases and the V segment lost 1 base, leaving 7 bases of the junction unmatched. This CDR3 is CASSIAASGRTTYNEQFF. In DNA, the CDR3 is TGTGCCAGTAGTATAGCTGCTAGCGGGAGGACTACCTACAATGAGCAGTTCTTC.

This clone appeared a few times. CDR3 coding DNA: TGCGCCAGCAGCTTCCAGGTGGGGGCGACCACCGGGGAGCTGTTTTTT. It is translated as CASSFQVGATTGELFF. The chain is built from TRBV5-1 and TRBJ2-2; TRBD1 is a possible D gene (6 bases). The CDR3 extends over 16 amino acids. V lost 2 bases and J lost 4, with 15 bases in between. The germline gives CDR1 SGHRS, CDR2 YFSETQ.

The rearrangement links TRBV28 to TRBJ1-6, with D perhaps matching TRBD1 (6 bases). CDR3 length: 15 amino acids. Germline loops: CDR1 MDHEN, CDR2 SYDVKM. The germline V and J ends were trimmed by 5 bases and 3 bases, with 11 bases remaining between them. The CDR3 DNA is TGTGCCAGCAGTCCAGGGGTATACTATAATTCACCCCTCCACTTT. Translated, it gives CASSPGVYYNSPLHF.

This chain links TRBV5-4 with TRBJ2-5; 7 positions match TRBD1. CDR3 length equals 14 residues. With 4 bases clipped from V and 2 bases from J, the junction kept 5 bases outside the gene matches. CDR1 and CDR2 (germline): SGHNT, YYREEE (reference sequence). CDR3 in amino acids: CASSRGQLQETQYF. Written as DNA, the CDR3 is TGTGCCAGCAGCCGGGGACAGTTACAAGAGACCCAGTACTTC.